This TCR beta chain was recovered during a study of T cells after yellow fever vaccination. One entry per CDR3 protein results from TCRdb running MiXCR on the 5' RACE reads. The sample shows some 400,000 distinct CDR3 sequences, 6.2% of them seen only once. The CDR3 extends over 15 amino acids. J lost 3 bases, V lost 6 bases, and 5 bases had no gene match. Germline lookup yields CDR1 MDHEN and CDR2 SYDVKM. This receptor was taken from a man in his thirties or forties who received the YFV17D yellow fever vaccine. This material consisted of PBMCs, taken 5 days after the yellow fever booster vaccination. V is TRBV28 and J is TRBJ2-7, with 13 bases aligning to TRBD2. The CDR3 reads CASRPGTSGNYEQYF. CDR3 bases: TGTGCCAGCAGGCCTGGGACTAGCGGGAACTACGAGCAGTACTTC.